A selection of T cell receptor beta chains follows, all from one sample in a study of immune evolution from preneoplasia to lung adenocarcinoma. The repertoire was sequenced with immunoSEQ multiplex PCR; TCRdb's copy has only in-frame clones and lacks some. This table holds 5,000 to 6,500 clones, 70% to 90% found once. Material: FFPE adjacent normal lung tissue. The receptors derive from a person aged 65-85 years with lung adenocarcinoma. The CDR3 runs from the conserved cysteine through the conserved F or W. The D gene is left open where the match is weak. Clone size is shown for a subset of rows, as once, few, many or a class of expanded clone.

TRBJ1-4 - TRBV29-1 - CSALWGEKLFF TGCAGCGCTCTATGGGGGGAAAAACTGTTTTTT
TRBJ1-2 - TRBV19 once CASSKGPHDYGYTF TGTGCCAGTAGTAAGGGACCGCACGACTATGGCTACACCTTC
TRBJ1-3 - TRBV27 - CASRREGLGNTIYF TGTGCCAGCAGAAGGGAGGGGCTAGGAAACACCATATATTTT
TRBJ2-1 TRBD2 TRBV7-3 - CASSFVLAGGRANEQFF TGTGCCAGCAGCTTCGTACTAGCGGGAGGGCGTGCAAATGAGCAGTTCTTC
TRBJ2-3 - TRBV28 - CASRGVADMQYF TGTGCCAGCAGGGGCGTAGCAGATATGCAGTATTTT
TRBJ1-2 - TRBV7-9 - CASGTVSYGYTF TGTGCCAGCGGCACAGTGTCCTATGGCTACACCTTC
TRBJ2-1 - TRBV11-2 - CASSWGTSSEQFF TGTGCCAGCAGCTGGGGCACTAGTTCGGAGCAGTTCTTC
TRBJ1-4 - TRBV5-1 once CASSLWGDQTTNEKLFF TGCGCCAGCAGCTTGTGGGGTGACCAAACAACTAATGAAAAACTGTTTTTT
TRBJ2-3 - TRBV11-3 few CASSRTGLGTDTQYF TGTGCCAGCAGCCGAACGGGACTGGGCACAGATACGCAGTATTTT
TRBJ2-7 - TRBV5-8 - CASSLVYEQYF TGTGCCAGCAGCTTGGTTTACGAGCAGTACTTC
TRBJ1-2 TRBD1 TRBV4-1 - CASSQAAEGAYVAEGYTF TGCGCCAGCAGCCAAGCTGCCGAGGGGGCTTATGTAGCGGAAGGCTACACCTTC
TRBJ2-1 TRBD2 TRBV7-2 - CASSTRGAGGTYNEQFF TGTGCCAGCAGCACCCGCGGCGCGGGGGGAACCTACAATGAGCAGTTCTTC
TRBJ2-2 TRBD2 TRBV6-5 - CASSRLADTGELFF TGTGCCAGCAGTCGTCTAGCGGACACCGGGGAGCTGTTTTTT
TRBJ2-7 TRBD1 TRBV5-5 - CASSLSGTGYYEQYF TGTGCCAGCAGCTTGTCGGGGACAGGGTACTACGAGCAGTACTTC
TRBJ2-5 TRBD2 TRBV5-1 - CASSLRLAGQETQYF TGCGCCAGCAGCTTGCGACTAGCGGGTCAAGAGACCCAGTACTTC
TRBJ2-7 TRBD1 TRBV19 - CASSPRDRGGEQYF TGTGCCAGTAGTCCCAGGGACAGGGGTGGGGAGCAGTACTTC
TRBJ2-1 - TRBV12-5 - CASGLPRTEGDEQFF TGTGCTAGTGGTTTGCCCCGGACGGAAGGTGATGAGCAGTTCTTC
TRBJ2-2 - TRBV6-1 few CASSADGTTGELFF TGTGCCAGCAGTGCTGACGGAACAACCGGGGAGCTGTTTTTT
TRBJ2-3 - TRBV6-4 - CASSDGDTDTQYF TGTGCCAGCAGTGACGGGGATACAGATACGCAGTATTTT
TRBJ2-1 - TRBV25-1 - CASSDLNAGPYNEQFF TGTGCCAGCAGTGACCTGAATGCAGGCCCCTACAATGAGCAGTTCTTC
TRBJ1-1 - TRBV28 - CASARRLNTEAFF TGTGCCAGCGCACGGAGACTTAACACTGAAGCTTTCTTT
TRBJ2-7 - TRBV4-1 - CASSQGVGGRYEQYF TGCGCCAGCAGCCAGGGGGTGGGGGGCCGCTACGAGCAGTACTTC
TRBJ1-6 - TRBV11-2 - CASSLGGQVNSPLHF TGTGCCAGCAGCTTAGGGGGCCAGGTTAATTCACCCCTCCACTTT
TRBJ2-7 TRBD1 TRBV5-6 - CASSHSTGLTYEQYF TGTGCCAGCAGCCATTCGACAGGGCTGACCTACGAGCAGTACTTC
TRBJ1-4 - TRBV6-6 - CASRGGTNEKLFF TGTGCCAGCCGAGGTGGGACTAATGAAAAACTGTTTTTT
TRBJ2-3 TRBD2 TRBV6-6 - CASSLSGGWADTQYF TGTGCCAGCAGCCTTAGCGGGGGCTGGGCAGATACGCAGTATTTT
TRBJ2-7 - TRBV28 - CASSFSPFPSYEQYF TGTGCCAGCAGTTTCAGTCCCTTTCCCTCCTACGAGCAGTACTTC
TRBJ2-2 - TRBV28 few CASSPWVGLTMNTGELFF TGTGCCAGCAGTCCCTGGGTTGGCCTAACCATGAACACCGGGGAGCTGTTTTTT
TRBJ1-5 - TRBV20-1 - CSAGDQPQHF TGCAGTGCTGGGGATCAGCCCCAGCATTTT
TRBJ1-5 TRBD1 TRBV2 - CASSDRGGNQPQHF TGTGCCAGCAGCGACAGGGGCGGCAATCAGCCCCAGCATTTT
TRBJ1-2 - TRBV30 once CAWSAGGGYTF TGTGCCTGGAGTGCGGGAGGAGGCTACACCTTC
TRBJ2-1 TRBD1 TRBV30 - CAWGQAMNEQFF TGTGCCTGGGGACAGGCGATGAATGAGCAGTTCTTC
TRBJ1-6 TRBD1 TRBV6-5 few CASSYSDRDNSPLHF TGTGCCAGCAGTTACTCAGACAGGGATAATTCACCCCTCCACTTT
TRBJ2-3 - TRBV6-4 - CASSDSGSTDTQYF TGTGCCAGCAGTGACAGCGGGAGCACAGATACGCAGTATTTT
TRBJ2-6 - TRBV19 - CASSKGLTFSGANVLTF TGTGCCAGTAGTAAGGGGCTTACCTTCTCTGGGGCCAACGTCCTGACTTTC
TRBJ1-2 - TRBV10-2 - CASSHIIQHGYTF TGCGCCAGCAGTCATATTATTCAACATGGCTACACCTTC
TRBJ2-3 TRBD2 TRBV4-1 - CASSRSGTTDTQYF TGCGCCAGCAGCCGGAGCGGGACCACAGATACGCAGTATTTT
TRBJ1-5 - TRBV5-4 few CASSLDPQGHQPQHF TGTGCCAGCAGCTTGGACCCTCAGGGCCATCAGCCCCAGCATTTT
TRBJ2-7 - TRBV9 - CASSAGLGAHEQYF TGTGCCAGCAGCGCAGGACTCGGCGCCCACGAGCAGTACTTC
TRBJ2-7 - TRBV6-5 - CASSDLSYEQYF TGTGCCAGCAGCGACCTCTCCTACGAGCAGTACTTC
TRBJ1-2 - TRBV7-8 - CASSFWGGGYTF TGTGCCAGCAGCTTCTGGGGAGGTGGCTACACCTTC
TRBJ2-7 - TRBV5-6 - CASSLGGPASFVQYF TGTGCCAGCAGCTTGGGGGGTCCCGCCTCCTTCGTGCAGTACTTC
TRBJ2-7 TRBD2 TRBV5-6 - CASSWGLAGAYEQYF TGTGCCAGCAGCTGGGGACTAGCGGGGGCCTACGAGCAGTACTTC
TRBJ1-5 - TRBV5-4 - CASSQDGGSNQPQHF TGTGCCAGCAGTCAGGACGGGGGCAGCAATCAGCCCCAGCATTTT
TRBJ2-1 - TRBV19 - CASTLGSASNEQFF TGTGCCAGTACCCTAGGGTCCGCCTCCAATGAGCAGTTCTTC
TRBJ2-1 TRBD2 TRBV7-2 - CASSSTGTSGRMDEQFF TGTGCCAGCAGCTCCACGGGGACTAGCGGGAGGATGGATGAGCAGTTCTTC
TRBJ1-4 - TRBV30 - CAWSGGGEKLFF TGTGCCTGGAGTGGAGGAGGTGAAAAACTGTTTTTT
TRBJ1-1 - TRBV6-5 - CASSYGRTEAFF TGTGCCAGCAGTTATGGACGCACTGAAGCTTTCTTT
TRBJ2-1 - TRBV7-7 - CASSLEFAGHTSEQFF TGTGCTAGCAGCTTAGAGTTCGCAGGGCACACGTCCGAGCAGTTCTTC